Below, 15 T cell receptor beta chains from the same sample are listed, as sequenced in a study of molecular identifiers for immune sequencing clone quantification. TCRdb independently ran MiXCR on the PCR reads; one entry per CDR3 protein. The sample lists around 470,000 distinct CDR3 sequences, roughly 24% occurring once. The material sequenced was naive CD8+ T cells from blood, with Jurkat cell RNA spiked in. The subset denotes: FACS-sorted CD8+CD4-CCR7+CD45RA+ naive T cells. These receptor sequences come from a human donor in good health. Some libraries in this study had Jurkat cell RNA spiked in.

This clonotype was detected many times. This sequence joins TRBV9 and TRBJ2-6; possible D gene TRBD1, 5 bases. CDR3 length: 15 residues. Germline lookup yields CDR1 SGDLS and CDR2 YYNGEE. Trimming took off 5 bases at V and 3 bases at J, with 12 bases between the two ends. DNA for the CDR3: TGTGCCAGCAGAGCAGGGTTGATTGGGGCCAACGTCCTGACTTTC. This codes for CASRAGLIGANVLTF.

The rearrangement links TRBV7-8 to TRBJ2-7; TRBD1 agrees at 9 bases. The CDR3 contains 14 residues. Germline lookup yields CDR1 SGHVS and CDR2 FQNEAQ. V shed 7 bases and J 5 bases; nucleotides not matched to a gene: 9. The CDR3 DNA is TGTGCCAGCACCTCGCGGACAGGGGTCGACGAGCAGTACTTC. This encodes CASTSRTGVDEQYF.

This clonotype has a count of ten or more. This chain links TRBV12-3 or TRBV12-4 with TRBJ2-3; TRBD1 is a possible D gene (5 bases). The CDR3 spans 13 residues. V lost 2 bases and J lost 5, with 8 bases in between. The CDR3 bases are TGTGCCAGCAGTTTATCAGGGCGAGATACGCAGTATTTT. The encoded protein is CASSLSGRDTQYF.

This clonotype was recorded many times. The chain employs TRBV14 and TRBJ1-1; TRBD1 matches 7 bases. Trimming removed 4 bases from V and 11 bases from J; junction bases left unmatched: 4. The CDR3 has 11 amino acids. Germline V gene data show CDR1 as SGHDN and CDR2 as FVKESK. In DNA, the CDR3 is TGTGCCAGCAGCCTTGGGACAGTGGCTTTCTTT. Translated, it gives CASSLGTVAFF.

The J gene is TRBJ2-7, the V gene TRBV28, with a possible D match to TRBD1 (6 bases). CDR3 length: 14 amino acids. Germline V CDR1 and CDR2: MDHEN, SYDVKM. Trimming removed 3 bases at V and 3 bases at J, with 12 bases between. The CDR3 DNA is TGTGCCAGCAGTTTGCCCAGGGGCTACTACGAGCAGTACTTC. Residues: CASSLPRGYYEQYF.

A few counts support this clonotype. This chain joins TRBV3-1 and TRBJ1-3; no clear D gene. The CDR3 is 13 amino acids. Trimming stripped 5 bases from V and 6 bases from J, with 11 bases between. Germline CDR1 LGHDT, CDR2 YNNKEL (reference sequence). This CDR3 reads CASSTAGENTIYF. The CDR3 DNA reads as TGTGCCAGCAGCACGGCGGGCGAAAACACCATATATTTT. Drawing the rest from reference TRBV3-1 and TRBJ1-3, the complete variable domain is DTAVSQTPKYLVTQMGNDKSIKCEQNLGHDTMYWYKQDSKKFLKIMFSYNNKELIINETVPNRFSPKSPDKAHLNLHINSLELGDSAVYFCASSTAGENTIYFGEGSWLTVV.

J is TRBJ1-5 and V is TRBV4-3, with D hard to call. Trimming stripped 4 bases from V and 2 bases from J, with 9 bases between. The germline CDR1 and CDR2 sequences are LGHNA and YSLEER. CDR3 length: 14 residues. DNA for the CDR3: TGCGCCAGCAGCCCGTCTTGGGGCAATCAGCCCCAGCATTTT. Translation: CASSPSWGNQPQHF.

This clonotype was detected a few times. The chain recombines TRBV6-2 or TRBV6-3 with TRBJ1-1; D not certain. The V end was cut by 2 bases, the J end by 5 bases, with 18 bases between. Germline values: CDR1 MNHEY, CDR2 SVGEGT. The CDR3 is made up of 16 amino acids. This CDR3 reads CASSYPFRELQTEAFF. CDR3 coding DNA: TGTGCCAGCAGTTACCCATTTCGGGAACTGCAGACTGAAGCTTTCTTT.

The chain links TRBV20-1 to TRBJ2-1; D is uncertain. With 6 bases removed from V and 7 bases from J, the gap between germline ends came to 16 bases. Per germline, CDR1 DFQATT and CDR2 SNEGSKA (reference sequence). There are 13 residues in the CDR3. CDR3 loop: CSAPGSASNEQFF. CDR3 DNA sequence: TGCAGTGCCCCAGGATCAGCGTCAAATGAGCAGTTCTTC.

This clonotype has ten or more counts. This chain links TRBV28 with TRBJ2-7; 9 bases agree with TRBD2. The CDR3 length is 16 residues. Germline V gene data show CDR1 as MDHEN and CDR2 as SYDVKM. Trimming at V came to 3 bases and at J to 4 bases, leaving 10 bases not matched to a gene. The CDR3 here is CASSLNLRGLAYEQYF. The CDR3 nucleotides are TGTGCCAGCAGTTTGAATTTGAGGGGACTAGCTTACGAGCAGTACTTC.

This clonotype showed up just a few times. V is TRBV12-3 or TRBV12-4 and J is TRBJ1-4, with D hard to call. The CDR3 sequence is 13 residues long. The V and J ends lost 4 bases and 6 bases respectively, with 9 bases between them. CDR3 sequence (DNA): TGTGCCAGCAGTTCCGGGCCGTATGAAAAACTGTTTTTT. This translates into CASSSGPYEKLFF.

For this clonotype: This may arise from a read error, as a much more abundant clone is one base away. This chain uses TRBV27 with TRBJ2-3; weak D call: TRBD2 (6 bases). The CDR3 spans 14 residues. CDR1 and CDR2 from the germline V gene are MNHEY and SMNVEV (reference sequence). The V end was cut by 5 bases, the J end by 9 bases, with 18 bases between. The CDR3 region is CASSLKIAASTQYF. The CDR3 region has the DNA TGTGCCAGCAGTCTTAAGATAGCGGCAAGCACGCAGTATTTT.

This clonotype was observed at least ten times. The chain links TRBV4-3 to TRBJ1-5, with D hard to call. V lost 3 bases and J lost 0, with 6 bases in between. There are 14 residues in the CDR3. Germline V gene lookup returns CDR1 LGHNA and CDR2 YSLEER. The CDR3, as DNA: TGCGCCAGCAGCCAGGGATATAGCAATCAGCCCCAGCATTTT. Translated, it gives CASSQGYSNQPQHF.

This clonotype was seen at least ten times. This chain joins TRBV20-1 and TRBJ1-1, with 7 bases matching TRBD1. With V trimmed by 0 bases and J by 7 bases, 11 bases remained unmatched. Looked up from germline, CDR1 is DFQATT and CDR2 is SNEGSKA (reference sequence). The CDR3 is 15 residues long. CDR3 nucleotide sequence: TGCAGTGCTAGAGAGACGGGACAGACCCATTTTGAAGCTTTCTTT. Translating gives CSARETGQTHFEAFF.

Only a few counts were recorded for this clonotype. The chain recombines TRBV11-2 with TRBJ2-1; 11 nucleotides agree with TRBD2. This CDR3 region has 16 residues. Trimming took 7 bases from V and 3 from J; bases not matched to a gene: 8. Germline V CDR1 and CDR2: SGHAT, FQNNGV. The CDR3 sequence is CASIKMTSGVYNEQFF. In nucleotides, the CDR3 is TGTGCCAGCATCAAGATGACTAGCGGGGTCTACAATGAGCAGTTCTTC.